These T cell receptor beta chains were read from a single sample in a study of shared clonotypes between healthy human individuals. This table comes from immunoSEQ multiplex PCR, and its TCRdb copy is limited to in-frame clones, with some not included. The sample lists about 2.2 million clones; around 93% were seen once. Material: naive CD8+ T cells from PBMCs. Every receptor here comes from a man younger than 35 in good health. Some clones in this sample may be carry-over from other donors' samples. CDR3s include the opening cysteine and the closing phenylalanine or tryptophan. D genes are given only for firm matches. The listing skips clone size in some rows; elsewhere it reads once, few, many or a size class.

size: few; V: TRBV19; J: TRBJ1-5; D: TRBD1; CDR3: CASSTTGYSNQPQHF; DNA: TGTGCCAGTAGTACGACAGGGTACAGCAATCAGCCCCAGCATTTT
size: .; V: TRBV7-2; J: TRBJ2-7; D: TRBD1; CDR3: CASSLTQGDSYEQYF; DNA: TGTGCCAGCAGCTTAACACAGGGGGACTCCTACGAGCAGTACTTC
size: .; V: TRBV7-8; J: TRBJ2-5; D: TRBD2; CDR3: CASSQREGAETQYF; DNA: TGTGCCAGCAGCCAGCGGGAGGGAGCGGAGACCCAGTACTTC
size: .; V: TRBV4-1; J: TRBJ1-1; D: .; CDR3: CASSQGVGLNTEAFF; DNA: TGCGCCAGCAGCCAAGGGGTAGGCCTGAACACTGAAGCTTTCTTT
size: .; V: TRBV7-6; J: TRBJ1-4; D: TRBD1; CDR3: CASSLGQGPPNEKLFF; DNA: TGTGCCAGCAGCTTGGGACAGGGCCCGCCTAATGAAAAACTGTTTTTT
size: .; V: TRBV4-3; J: TRBJ2-3; D: .; CDR3: CASSQGQATDTQYF; DNA: TGCGCCAGCAGCCAAGGACAGGCGACAGATACGCAGTATTTT
size: .; V: TRBV7-9; J: TRBJ2-1; D: TRBD1; CDR3: CASATRQGVWYEQFF; DNA: TGTGCCAGCGCCACGAGACAGGGGGTTTGGTATGAGCAGTTCTTC
size: .; V: TRBV5-1; J: TRBJ2-7; D: .; CDR3: CASSFFSSSYEQYF; DNA: TGCGCCAGCAGCTTTTTTTCGAGCTCCTACGAGCAGTACTTC
size: .; V: TRBV25-1; J: TRBJ2-5; D: TRBD1; CDR3: CASSMDRVDETQYF; DNA: TGTGCCAGCAGTATGGACAGGGTCGACGAGACCCAGTACTTC
size: .; V: TRBV27; J: TRBJ2-5; D: TRBD1; CDR3: CASSSLTGGTETQYF; DNA: TGTGCCAGCAGTTCACTAACAGGGGGAACGGAGACCCAGTACTTC
size: .; V: TRBV19; J: TRBJ2-7; D: .; CDR3: CASSIRALPGEQYF; DNA: TGTGCCAGTAGTATAAGGGCGCTACCTGGGGAGCAGTACTTC
size: .; V: TRBV28; J: TRBJ1-1; D: .; CDR3: CASSLLVNTEAFF; DNA: TGTGCCAGCAGTTTATTAGTGAACACTGAAGCTTTCTTT
size: .; V: TRBV5-6; J: TRBJ2-3; D: TRBD2; CDR3: CASSFSGGTDTQYF; DNA: TGTGCCAGCAGCTTCTCGGGGGGTACAGATACGCAGTATTTT
size: .; V: TRBV27; J: TRBJ2-7; D: TRBD2; CDR3: CASSPRLAGRDEQYF; DNA: TGTGCCAGCAGTCCGAGACTAGCGGGAAGGGACGAGCAGTACTTC
size: .; V: TRBV5-1; J: TRBJ2-7; D: TRBD2; CDR3: CASSLFAGETEQYF; DNA: TGCGCCAGCAGCTTGTTCGCGGGAGAAACCGAGCAGTACTTC
size: .; V: TRBV7-9; J: TRBJ2-5; D: TRBD2; CDR3: CASSLPGLEETQYF; DNA: TGTGCCAGCAGCTTACCGGGACTAGAAGAGACCCAGTACTTC
size: .; V: TRBV7-9; J: TRBJ2-1; D: TRBD2; CDR3: CASSPSTSGTKGSYNEQFF; DNA: TGTGCCAGCAGCCCGTCGACTAGCGGGACAAAAGGGAGCTACAATGAGCAGTTCTTC
size: .; V: TRBV5-4; J: TRBJ2-7; D: TRBD1; CDR3: CASSFFAGGHEQYF; DNA: TGTGCCAGCAGCTTTTTTGCAGGGGGCCACGAGCAGTACTTC
size: once; V: TRBV28; J: TRBJ2-7; D: .; CDR3: CASSYSSYEQYF; DNA: TGTGCCAGCAGTTATTCCTCCTACGAGCAGTACTTC
size: .; V: TRBV6-1; J: TRBJ2-7; D: .; CDR3: CASSEVVGWSREQYF; DNA: TGTGCCAGCAGTGAGGTGGTAGGGTGGTCTCGTGAGCAGTACTTC
size: .; V: TRBV11-2; J: TRBJ2-3; D: .; CDR3: CASSLGRDTQYF; DNA: TGTGCCAGCAGCTTAGGGCGGGACACGCAGTATTTT
size: .; V: TRBV7-6; J: TRBJ1-4; D: TRBD1; CDR3: CASSLVARGEKLFF; DNA: TGTGCCAGCAGCTTAGTCGCCAGGGGGGAAAAACTGTTTTTT
size: .; V: TRBV7-9; J: TRBJ1-2; D: TRBD1; CDR3: CASSAFGTGDGYTF; DNA: TGTGCCAGCAGCGCGTTCGGGACAGGGGATGGCTACACCTTC
size: .; V: TRBV4-1; J: TRBJ2-3; D: .; CDR3: CASSQDRVTSTDTQYF; DNA: TGCGCCAGCAGCCAAGATCGCGTTACAAGCACAGATACGCAGTATTTT
size: .; V: TRBV29-1; J: TRBJ2-7; D: .; CDR3: CSYSGPPAEQYF; DNA: TGCAGTTACTCAGGGCCGCCGGCCGAGCAGTACTTC
size: .; V: TRBV5-6; J: TRBJ2-7; D: TRBD1; CDR3: CASSFSGQGSYEQYF; DNA: TGTGCCAGCAGCTTTTCTGGACAGGGCTCCTACGAGCAGTACTTC
size: once; V: TRBV4-2; J: TRBJ1-2; D: .; CDR3: CASSQSNYGYTF; DNA: TGTGCCAGCAGCCAGTCTAACTATGGCTACACCTTC
size: .; V: TRBV19; J: TRBJ2-7; D: .; CDR3: CASSIDATYEQYF; DNA: TGTGCCAGTAGTATAGATGCCACCTACGAGCAGTACTTC
size: few; V: TRBV28; J: TRBJ1-2; D: TRBD1; CDR3: CASRQGNGYTF; DNA: TGTGCCAGCCGACAGGGGAATGGCTACACCTTC
size: .; V: TRBV9; J: TRBJ2-1; D: .; CDR3: CASSIPGNEQFF; DNA: TGTGCCAGCAGCATCCCAGGGAATGAGCAGTTCTTC
size: .; V: TRBV2; J: TRBJ2-3; D: TRBD2; CDR3: CASSVRLAGVENTDTQYF; DNA: TGTGCCAGCAGTGTGCGTCTAGCGGGAGTTGAAAACACAGATACGCAGTATTTT
size: .; V: TRBV19; J: TRBJ2-3; D: .; CDR3: CASSRYQSTDTQYF; DNA: TGTGCCAGTAGTAGGTACCAGAGCACAGATACGCAGTATTTT
size: few; V: TRBV9; J: TRBJ2-1; D: .; CDR3: CASSVGVGNEQFF; DNA: TGTGCCAGCAGCGTAGGGGTGGGGAATGAGCAGTTCTTC
size: .; V: TRBV10-3; J: TRBJ2-7; D: .; CDR3: CAIREGFSYEQYF; DNA: TGTGCCATCAGGGAGGGGTTCTCCTACGAGCAGTACTTC
size: .; V: TRBV5-6; J: TRBJ2-7; D: .; CDR3: CASSLGITYEQYF; DNA: TGTGCCAGCAGCTTGGGCATTACCTACGAGCAGTACTTC
size: .; V: TRBV5-1; J: TRBJ2-7; D: .; CDR3: CASRQTGFSGGEQYF; DNA: TGCGCCAGCAGACAAACGGGGTTCTCCGGGGGCGAGCAGTACTTC
size: .; V: TRBV11-2; J: TRBJ2-1; D: .; CDR3: CASSLAASNNEQFF; DNA: TGTGCCAGCAGCTTAGCGGCGTCTAACAATGAGCAGTTCTTC
size: once; V: TRBV27; J: TRBJ2-1; D: .; CDR3: CASSLFASTNGEQFF; DNA: TGTGCCAGCAGTTTATTTGCTAGCACCAACGGGGAGCAGTTCTTC
size: .; V: TRBV27; J: TRBJ2-7; D: TRBD2; CDR3: CASSPKLAAYEQYF; DNA: TGTGCCAGCAGTCCCAAACTAGCGGCCTACGAGCAGTACTTC
size: .; V: TRBV4-1; J: TRBJ2-2; D: .; CDR3: CASSHLAGPVVPGELFF; DNA: TGCGCCAGCAGCCATCTGGCGGGACCTGTTGTACCCGGGGAGCTGTTTTTT
size: .; V: TRBV27; J: TRBJ2-7; D: TRBD2; CDR3: CASSLSTSGSLYEQYF; DNA: TGTGCCAGCAGTTTATCTACTAGCGGGAGTCTCTACGAGCAGTACTTC
size: .; V: TRBV28; J: TRBJ2-3; D: .; CDR3: CASSLGLATGTDTQYF; DNA: TGTGCCAGCAGTTTGGGCCTAGCGACGGGCACAGATACGCAGTATTTT
size: .; V: TRBV28; J: TRBJ2-2; D: TRBD1; CDR3: CASSLTLQGANTGELFF; DNA: TGTGCCAGCAGTTTAACCCTACAGGGGGCGAACACCGGGGAGCTGTTTTTT
size: .; V: TRBV27; J: TRBJ1-4; D: .; CDR3: CASSLRGSHEKLFF; DNA: TGTGCCAGCAGTTTAAGAGGGTCCCATGAAAAACTGTTTTTT
size: .; V: TRBV11-2; J: TRBJ2-7; D: .; CDR3: CASSLGGEGYF; DNA: TGTGCCAGCAGCTTAGGTGGGGAAGGGTACTTC
size: once; V: TRBV27; J: TRBJ2-3; D: .; CDR3: CASSLSSRLGTDTQYF; DNA: TGTGCCAGCAGTCTATCTTCCCGGCTCGGAACAGATACGCAGTATTTT